This TCR beta chain stems from a study of T cell repertoires in cytomegalovirus infection (dated by TCRdb to the late 2010s). Study-level background: Alongside well-studied HLA-B-restricted epitopes, the peptide stimulations were aimed at recently identified HLA-C-restricted CMV epitopes, whose presentation resists viral immunomodulation. Because public TCR beta signatures pointed to carriage of CMV infection together with the matching HLA type, the HLA type of each donor mattered for the analysis. Paper-wide results and their limitations: Cumulative frequency of public TCR beta family members discriminated carriers of CMV infection plus the relevant HLA type in this cohort and an independent approximately 360-donor cohort. The ex vivo response was dominated by HLA-C-restricted CMV-specific TCR beta clonotypes, which also provided the single most frequent clonotype in two of eight donors.

The germline V gene gives CDR1 as SGHRS and CDR2 as YFSETQ. The CDR3, from cysteine to phenylalanine, totals 17 residues. Only the CDR3 DNA is retained, 51 bases long and in frame from the first base. Compared with germline, V lacks 4 bases and J lacks 4 bases; bases without a gene match: 8. Read against the paper, the sample's treatment or condition label means: in vitro stimulation with specific CMV peptide epitopes to enrich CMV-specific T cells. TCRdb names Illumina HiSeq 1500 as the instrument used. TCRdb ran its own pipeline on the public reads, namely fastp trimming at Q25 and MiXCR clone calling, and kept in-frame beta chains. Rows are combined by CDR3 protein, so each entry shows the most common genes and DNA. Present in this sample are about 280,000 distinct CDR3 sequences, around 20% of which were seen just once. Clones ranked in the top ten supply roughly 19% of the sample. About this clonotype: It has no known antigen specificity. The record has no base qualities; no much larger clone is one base away.

The receptor comes from a human donor in good health (CMV status not recorded). Some clones in this sample may be carry-over from other donors' samples. In this chain, TRBV5-1 is recombined with TRBJ2-3, and 14 bases in between align with TRBD2. Specimen: cultured PBMCs, collected from culture after CMV antigen stimulation. The sequenced DNA: TGCGCCAGCAGCACCGGGACTAGCGGGAGCAGGGCAGATACGCAGTATTTT. This codes for CASSTGTSGSRADTQYF. Outside the CDR3, residues come from the reference TRBV5-1 and TRBJ2-3 proteins, so the full variable domain is: KAGVTQTPRYLIKTRGQQVTLSCSPISGHRSVSWYQQTPGQGLQFLFEYFSETQRNKGNFPGRFSGRQFSNSRSEMNVSTLELGDSALYLCASSTGTSGSRADTQYFGPGTRLTVL.